The 3 T cell receptor beta chains below come from one sample, sequenced in a study of T cells in Graves' hyperthyroidism and ophthalmopathy. TCR beta CDR3 regions were amplified from RNA transcripts. The HTBI primer set served for first-round RT-PCR of the TCR CDR3. TCRdb fed the multiplex PCR reads into MiXCR, producing one record per CDR3 protein. The profile shows around 290,000 distinct CDR3 sequences, roughly an eighth of them singletons. The sequenced sample was blood. The receptors stem from a woman in her thirties or forties with Graves' hyperthyroidism.

This clonotype was observed at least ten times. This chain uses TRBV19 with TRBJ2-1; 8 nucleotides align to TRBD2. CDR1 and CDR2 from the germline V gene are LNHDA and SQIVND (reference sequence). The V segment lost 6 bases and the J segment 8 bases; nucleotides outside the gene matches: 12. The CDR3 has 15 residues. CDR3 DNA sequence: TGTGCCAGTAGGTTGACTAGCGTGAATTTAGATGAGCAGTTCTTC. It translates to CASRLTSVNLDEQFF. Filled out from reference TRBV19 and TRBJ2-1, the complete variable domain reads DGGITQSPKYLFRKEGQNVTLSCEQNLNHDAMYWYRQDPGQGLRLIYYSQIVNDFQKGDIAEGYSVSREKKESFPLTVTSAQKNPTAFYLCASRLTSVNLDEQFFGPGTRLTVL.

The sample holds many counts of this clonotype. The V call is TRBV7-9, the J call TRBJ1-1; 9 bases map to TRBD1. Germline V CDR1 and CDR2: SEHNR, FQNEAQ (reference sequence). Trimming took 8 bases from V and 0 from J; bases not matched to a gene: 7. This CDR3 region has 15 residues. CDR3 nucleotides: TGTGCCAGCTCCCGGGACAGGGCCTTGAACACTGAAGCTTTCTTT. Translating gives CASSRDRALNTEAFF.

This clonotype was seen repeatedly, ten times or more. This chain joins TRBV3-1 and TRBJ2-7; 11 nucleotides line up with TRBD1. This CDR3 is 16 amino acids long. V shed 0 bases, J shed 2 bases, and the junction held 3 bases outside the gene matches. Germline V gene sequence: CDR1 LGHDT, CDR2 YNNKEL (reference sequence). The CDR3 nucleotides are TGTGCCAGCAGCCAAGAATGGGGACAGGGGGCCTACGAGCAGTACTTC. Its translation is CASSQEWGQGAYEQYF.